This T cell receptor beta chain derives from a study of blood T cell repertoires in COVID-19. CDR1 KGHSY and CDR2 FQNENV come from the germline V gene. This CDR3 contains 15 residues. Trimming stripped 4 bases from V and 6 bases from J, with 16 bases between. The method was immunoSEQ multiplex PCR; TCRdb's version includes in-frame clones alone and lacks a portion of them. The table includes 250,000 or so clones, approximately 86% detected once. This clonotype was sampled from a man older than 75 with acute or convalescent COVID-19. The specimen was peripheral blood. The chain couples TRBV16 to TRBJ1-5; D uncertain. The CDR3 is CASSPVRMGSQPQHF. The CDR3 DNA reads as TGTGCCAGCAGCCCCGTTCGGATGGGGAGTCAGCCCCAGCATTTT.